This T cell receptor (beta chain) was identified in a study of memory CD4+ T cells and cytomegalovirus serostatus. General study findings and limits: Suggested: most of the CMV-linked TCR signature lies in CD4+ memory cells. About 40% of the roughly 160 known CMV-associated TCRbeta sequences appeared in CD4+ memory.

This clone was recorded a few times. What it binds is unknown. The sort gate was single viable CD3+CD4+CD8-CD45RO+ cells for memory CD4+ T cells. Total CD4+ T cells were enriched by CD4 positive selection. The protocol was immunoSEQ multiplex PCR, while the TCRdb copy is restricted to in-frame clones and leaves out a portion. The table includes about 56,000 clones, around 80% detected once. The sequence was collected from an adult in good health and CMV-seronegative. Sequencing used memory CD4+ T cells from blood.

The CDR3 DNA follows: TGTGCCAGTAGTATATTCGGGAGCATGAACACTGAAGCTTTCTTT. Amino acids: CASSIFGSMNTEAFF. The chain carries TRBV19 and TRBJ1-1; D not certain. Between the trimmed V and J ends, which lost 2 bases and 0 bases, there was a span of 10 bases. The CDR3 loop spans 15 amino acids. Germline CDR1 reads LNHDA; CDR2 reads SQIVND (reference sequence).